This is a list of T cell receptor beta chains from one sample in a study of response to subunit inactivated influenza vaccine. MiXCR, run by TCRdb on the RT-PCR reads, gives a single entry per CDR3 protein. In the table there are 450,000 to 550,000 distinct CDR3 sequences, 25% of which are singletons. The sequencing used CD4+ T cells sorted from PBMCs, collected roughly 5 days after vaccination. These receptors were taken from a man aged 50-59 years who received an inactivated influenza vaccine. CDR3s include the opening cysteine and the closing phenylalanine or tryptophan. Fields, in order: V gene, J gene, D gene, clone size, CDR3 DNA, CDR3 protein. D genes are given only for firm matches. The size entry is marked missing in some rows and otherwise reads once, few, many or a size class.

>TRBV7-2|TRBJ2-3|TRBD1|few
TGTGCCAGCAGCTTGATACAGGGGTCAGATACGCAGTATTTT
CASSLIQGSDTQYF
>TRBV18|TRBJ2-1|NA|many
TGTGCCAGCTCACCACCGATGGCAGGGGGGGATGAGCAGTTCTTC
CASSPPMAGGDEQFF
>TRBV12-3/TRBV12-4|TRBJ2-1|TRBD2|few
TGTGCCAGCAGTTTAGCGCGTCTAGCGGGGCTCAATGAGCAGTTCTTC
CASSLARLAGLNEQFF
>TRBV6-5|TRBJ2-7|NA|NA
TGTGCCAGCAGTTACTCGGGGGGCTCCCCCTACGAGCAGTACTTC
CASSYSGGSPYEQYF
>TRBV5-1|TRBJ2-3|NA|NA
TGCGCCAGCAGCTTCGGCGGGGCAAGCACAGATACGCAGTATTTT
CASSFGGASTDTQYF
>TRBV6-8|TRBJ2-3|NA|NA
TGTGCCAGCAGTTACAGTAGGCGGCGGAAGGGCCGAGATACGCAGTATTTT
CASSYSRRRKGRDTQYF
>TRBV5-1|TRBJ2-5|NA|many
TGCGCCAGCAGCCCCCGGACATCAAAAGCGGTAACCCAGTACTTC
CASSPRTSKAVTQYF
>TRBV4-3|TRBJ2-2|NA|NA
TGCGCCAGCAGCCAAGAGGTGGCCGGGGAGCTGTTTTTT
CASSQEVAGELFF
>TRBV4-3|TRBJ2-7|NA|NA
TGCGCCAGCAGCCAAGGTGAGGGACTGGACGATTACGAGCAGTACTTC
CASSQGEGLDDYEQYF
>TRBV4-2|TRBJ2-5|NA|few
TGTGCCAGCAGCCAAAGGTCTCAAGAGACCCAGTACTTC
CASSQRSQETQYF
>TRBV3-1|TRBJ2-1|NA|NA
TGTGCCAGCAGCCAACGCCCTAGCCAAAGTGAGCAGTTCTTC
CASSQRPSQSEQFF
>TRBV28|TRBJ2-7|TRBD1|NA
TGTGCCAGCAGACTGGGGGCGGGACAGGGACTTTACGAGCAGTACTTC
CASRLGAGQGLYEQYF